This TCR beta chain derives from a study of OX40 agonist ivuxolimab in advanced cancers. Across the whole study: Enrollees could have had prior anti-PD-1, anti-PD-L1 or anti-CTLA-4 therapy, which approximately 38% had received. Study results and caveats: The mean number of expanded clones was higher in CD8+ T cells than in CD4+.

The protocol was immunoSEQ multiplex PCR, while the TCRdb copy is restricted to in-frame clones and leaves out a portion. The sample holds tens of thousands of clones, about 81% seen once. Regarding this clone: The antigen is unknown.

V was clipped by 5 bases and J by 2 bases; unmatched bases: 7. Germline V gene lookup returns CDR1 MGHRA and CDR2 YSYEKL. The CDR3 contains 16 residues. Sequenced material: CD4+ or CD8+ T cells sorted from blood, taken in a trial of the OX40 agonist ivuxolimab. The receptor was derived from an adult with an advanced solid tumor such as melanoma, head and neck, liver or kidney cancer. The chain links TRBV4-1 to TRBJ2-5, with 11 bases identical to TRBD2. The CDR3 protein is CASSLTLAGAQETQYF. In DNA form, the CDR3 reads TGCGCCAGCAGCTTAACACTAGCGGGGGCTCAAGAGACCCAGTACTTC.